Below are 3 T cell receptor beta chains sequenced from a single sample in a study of CD8 T cells in Susac syndrome. A quantity of about 0.45 to 1 ug RNA underwent reverse transcription using random hexamers. Each CDR3 protein gets one entry after TCRdb re-called the immunoSEQ multiplex PCR reads with MiXCR. The data hold 300,000 or so distinct CDR3 sequences, with about 91% observed a single time. Material: CD4+ T cells from PBMCs. The receptors derive from a human donor with multiple sclerosis.

The chain has TRBV20-1 and TRBJ2-7, with unresolved D. The germline V gene encodes CDR1 DFQATT and CDR2 SNEGSKA (reference sequence). CDR3 size: 13 residues. V shed 1 base and J shed 2 bases, with 9 bases lying between them. The CDR3 DNA reads as TGCAGTGCTAGAGGAGACGGAACCTACGAGCAGTACTTC. Translating it yields CSARGDGTYEQYF.

The V and J genes are TRBV4-1 and TRBJ2-5; D possibly matches TRBD1 or TRBD2 (5 bases each). Per the germline V gene, CDR1 is MGHRA and CDR2 is YSYEKL. There are 15 residues in the CDR3. The V and J ends lost 5 bases and 5 bases respectively, with 18 bases between them. For the CDR3, the DNA is TGCGCCAGCAGCGAAAGGGTCCAGGGCGGGGAGACCCAGTACTTC. It codes for CASSERVQGGETQYF.

J is TRBJ2-7 and V is TRBV6-1, with 11 positions matching TRBD2. V shed 6 bases, J shed 1 base, and the junction held 5 bases outside the gene matches. The germline CDR1 and CDR2 sequences are MNHNS and SASEGT. CDR3 size: 15 residues. The CDR3 loop reads CASRAGLADSYEQYF. CDR3 sequence (DNA): TGTGCCAGCAGAGCGGGACTAGCGGATTCCTACGAGCAGTACTTC.